This note documents a single T cell receptor beta chain sequence. Its antigen is not known. Sequencing was performed with immunoSEQ multiplex PCR; in TCRdb, only in-frame clones are kept and a portion is missing. In the table there are about 78,000 clones, almost 90% of which are singletons. The V end lost 4 bases, the J end lost 4 bases, and 13 bases lay between the germline ends. Germline V gene data show CDR1 as MNHEY and CDR2 as SVGAGI. The CDR3 is made up of 14 amino acids. These data are taken from a study of T cell responses to AZD1222 COVID-19 vaccine. Study-level results: In the spike-specific TCR repertoire, nearly half reportedly target unmutated variant regions. The donors showed a predominance of white British ancestry and of females, with possible underestimation of clonal diversity. AZD1222 recipients seropositive at baseline numbered only five to seven.

This TCR was recovered from an adult who received the AZD1222 COVID-19 vaccine. This specimen consisted of peripheral blood, obtained 28 days after the second AZD1222 dose. V and J are TRBV6-5 and TRBJ1-1; tentative D call: TRBD1 (6 bases). The CDR3 DNA sequence: TGTGCCAGCAGTTCAAGGGGGGCCGGCACTGAAGCTTTCTTT. Translated, it gives CASSSRGAGTEAFF.